The rows below give T cell receptor beta chains drawn from one sample of a study of shared clonotypes between healthy human individuals. The table came from immunoSEQ multiplex PCR; TCRdb's copy has only in-frame clones and leaves some out. The table records some 1,400,000 clones, approximately 97% of them present only once. The sequenced sample consisted of naive CD4+ T cells sorted from blood. The receptors here all came from a man aged 30-40 years in good health. Both conserved end residues are part of each CDR3. The D gene is left open where the match is weak. Some rows have no size entry. The others give once, few or many, or a class for an expanded clone.

D gene | J gene | clone size | V gene | CDR3 DNA | CDR3 protein
. | TRBJ2-2 | . | TRBV6-1 | TGTGCCAGCAGTGAAACACAGAACACCGGGGAGCTGTTTTTT | CASSETQNTGELFF
. | TRBJ1-3 | . | TRBV9 | TGTGCCAGCAGCGTAGTGGGGGAAGCTGGAAACACCATATATTTT | CASSVVGEAGNTIYF
. | TRBJ2-5 | . | TRBV7-8 | TGTGCCAGCAGCTTCAGGGTGGGAACTCAAGAGACCCAGTACTTC | CASSFRVGTQETQYF
TRBD2 | TRBJ2-1 | . | TRBV6-1 | TGTGCCAGCAGTTCTTTAGCGGGAATAGACAATGAGCAGTTCTTC | CASSSLAGIDNEQFF
TRBD2 | TRBJ2-7 | . | TRBV5-1 | TGCGCCAGCAGCTTCGGACTAGCGGGAGCATCCGAGCAGTACTTC | CASSFGLAGASEQYF
TRBD2 | TRBJ2-7 | once | TRBV19 | TGTGCCAGTAGTACCCCATCTAGCGGGAGGCACGAGCAGTACTTC | CASSTPSSGRHEQYF
TRBD1 | TRBJ2-7 | . | TRBV4-3 | TGCGCCAGCAGCCAAGATCCCTATCTCCGGGACAGCTACGAGCAGTACTTC | CASSQDPYLRDSYEQYF
. | TRBJ1-5 | . | TRBV29-1 | TGCAGCGTTGCCGGTACACGAAATAGCAATCAGCCCCAGCATTTT | CSVAGTRNSNQPQHF
TRBD2 | TRBJ2-3 | . | TRBV5-4 | TGTGCCAGCAGATTCGGGCTAGCGGGCACAGATACGCAGTATTTT | CASRFGLAGTDTQYF
TRBD2 | TRBJ2-1 | . | TRBV4-3 | TGCGCCAGCAGCCAAGGGACTAGCGGGATTGGGGCTTACAATGAGCAGTTCTTC | CASSQGTSGIGAYNEQFF
. | TRBJ2-7 | . | TRBV6-6 | TGTGCCAGCAGCTCCCCGGCAGACCAGTACTTC | CASSSPADQYF
TRBD2 | TRBJ2-2 | . | TRBV5-6 | TGTGCCAGCAGGTCAGCGGGAAGGGTAATTTCCGGGGAGCTGTTTTTT | CASRSAGRVISGELFF
. | TRBJ2-1 | . | TRBV5-1 | TGCGCCAGCAGCCCTCAACTTAGCTTGAATGAGCAGTTCTTC | CASSPQLSLNEQFF
. | TRBJ2-7 | . | TRBV5-6 | TGTGCCAGCAGCACCTTGAGGAGGGAGCATAGCTCCTACGAGCAGTACTTC | CASSTLRREHSSYEQYF
. | TRBJ1-1 | once | TRBV9 | TGTGCCAGCAGCGCGGGCGGGACTGAGAACACTGAAGCTTTCTTT | CASSAGGTENTEAFF
. | TRBJ2-3 | . | TRBV5-1 | TGCGCCAGCAGCTTGGGGAGAACAGATACGCAGTATTTT | CASSLGRTDTQYF
. | TRBJ2-3 | . | TRBV25-1 | TGTGCCAGCAGCGTACTAGTCACAGATACGCAGTATTTT | CASSVLVTDTQYF
TRBD2 | TRBJ2-3 | . | TRBV19 | TGTGCCAGTTATGGAGCGGGGACGGATTCAATATATACGCAGTATTTT | CASYGAGTDSIYTQYF
. | TRBJ1-2 | . | TRBV28 | TGTGCCAGCAGTTTTCGGGTCCTAGTCTATGGCTACACCTTC | CASSFRVLVYGYTF
TRBD1 | TRBJ1-4 | once | TRBV28 | TGTGCCAGCAGTAGACGACAGGGGAATAATGAAAAACTGTTTTTT | CASSRRQGNNEKLFF
TRBD2 | TRBJ2-7 | . | TRBV7-2 | TGTGCCAGCAGCTTAGGACCTGGGAGGGGCACCTACGAGCAGTACTTC | CASSLGPGRGTYEQYF
. | TRBJ1-2 | . | TRBV5-1 | TGCGCCAGCAGCTACCGGGGGACCAACTATGGCTACACCTTC | CASSYRGTNYGYTF
TRBD1 | TRBJ1-2 | . | TRBV28 | TGTGCCAGCACTAAGACAGGGGGGGCCCACTCCTATGGCTACACCTTC | CASTKTGGAHSYGYTF
TRBD2 | TRBJ2-2 | . | TRBV27 | TGTGCCAGCAAGAACCCGGGACTAGCGGGAGGGGAGCTGTTTTTT | CASKNPGLAGGELFF
TRBD2 | TRBJ2-3 | . | TRBV5-1 | TGCGCCAGCAGCTCCGGACTAGCGAGTCTCGGCGGCACAGATACGCAGTATTTT | CASSSGLASLGGTDTQYF
. | TRBJ2-3 | . | TRBV6-5 | TGTGCCAGCTCCATGGGAACAGATACGCAGTATTTT | CASSMGTDTQYF
. | TRBJ2-1 | . | TRBV14 | TGTGCCAGCAGCCAAGAATTTCCGGGTGGGAATGAGCAGTTCTTC | CASSQEFPGGNEQFF
TRBD1 | TRBJ1-2 | . | TRBV4-1 | TGCGCCAGCAGCCAAGCTGACAGGGACTATGGCTACACCTTC | CASSQADRDYGYTF
. | TRBJ2-3 | . | TRBV4-1 | TGCGCCAGCAGCCAAACAGATACGCAGTATTTT | CASSQTDTQYF
TRBD1 | TRBJ2-5 | . | TRBV10-3 | TGTGCCATTTCGGGAAATAAGGGACAGAAAGAGACCCAGTACTTC | CAISGNKGQKETQYF
. | TRBJ2-1 | . | TRBV5-1 | TGCGCCAGCAGCTTGATCCCTCAGAACTACAATGAGCAGTTCTTC | CASSLIPQNYNEQFF
. | TRBJ2-1 | . | TRBV4-1 | TGCGCCAGCAGCCAGCCTGGACGCGATGAGCAGTTCTTC | CASSQPGRDEQFF
. | TRBJ2-3 | . | TRBV4-3 | TGCGCCAGCAGCCTAGGGCTGACTAGCACAGATACGCAGTATTTT | CASSLGLTSTDTQYF
. | TRBJ1-2 | . | TRBV27 | TGTGCCAGCAGTCTCCCTCGAGGGAGGCCCTATGGCTACACCTTC | CASSLPRGRPYGYTF
TRBD2 | TRBJ2-1 | . | TRBV18 | TGTGCCAGCTCCCCGGGACTAGTCGGGGGTGAGCAGTTCTTC | CASSPGLVGGEQFF
TRBD1 | TRBJ2-7 | . | TRBV7-2 | TGTGCCAGCAGTTTCGGGACAGGGGGAACATACGAGCAGTACTTC | CASSFGTGGTYEQYF
TRBD1 | TRBJ2-1 | . | TRBV5-1 | TGCGCCAGCAGCTTTATTGACAGGGGGAATGAGCAGTTCTTC | CASSFIDRGNEQFF
TRBD2 | TRBJ2-3 | . | TRBV5-1 | TGCGCCAGCAGCTGGGTGGTAGCGGGAGTAGGAGATACGCAGTATTTT | CASSWVVAGVGDTQYF
. | TRBJ1-3 | . | TRBV5-6 | TGTGCCAGCAGCGCTAACTTCGGATGGCGCCCTGGAAACACCATATATTTT | CASSANFGWRPGNTIYF
TRBD2 | TRBJ2-5 | once | TRBV4-1 | TGCGCCAGCAGCGGGTTGGGGGAGGGGCACCAAGAGACCCAGTACTTC | CASSGLGEGHQETQYF
TRBD1 | TRBJ1-4 | . | TRBV28 | TGTGCCAGCAGCCCTCGGACAGGTGAAAAACTGTTTTTT | CASSPRTGEKLFF
. | TRBJ2-7 | . | TRBV5-4 | TGTGCCAGCAGCTTGCGCCAGGGAAGCTACGAGCAGTACTTC | CASSLRQGSYEQYF